This T cell receptor beta chain was obtained from a study of regulatory T cells in long-lasting Graves disease. The TCR beta library used iRepertoire HTBI primers with Arm-PCR amplification of CDR3. TCRdb reprocessed the multiplex PCR reads with MiXCR, giving one entry per CDR3 protein. The sample shows hundreds of thousands of distinct CDR3 sequences, 15% to 20% of them seen only once. Time point meaning: newly diagnosed GD, antithyroid drugs for less than 3 months. Scientists built the TCR library using RNA that was extracted from PBMCs. The peripheral blood volume drawn was about 10 milliliters, and it was collected into EDTA tubes. CDR3 length equals 14 residues. Trimming stripped 4 bases from V and 1 base from J, with 9 bases between. Germline CDR1 is LGHNA and CDR2 is YSLEER. This sample was shared with a second study, whose subject was T cells in Graves' hyperthyroidism and ophthalmopathy. This second study says: Blood samples included most of the expanded thyroid clonotypes exceeding 0.001.

The source of this sequence is a middle-aged man with Graves disease. The sample in question was peripheral blood mononuclear cells (PBMCs), obtained at new diagnosis, from a patient treated with antithyroid drugs. The J gene is TRBJ2-3, the V gene TRBV4-3, with D possibly being TRBD1 (5 bases). In DNA, the CDR3 is TGCGCCAGCAGCCGCTCGACAGGCACAGATACGCAGTATTTT. Translated: CASSRSTGTDTQYF.